The 10 T cell receptor beta chains given below trace back to one sample, sequenced in a study of blood T cell repertoires in COVID-19. The assay was immunoSEQ multiplex PCR, and TCRdb's table has in-frame clones only and misses some. Of approximately 140,000 clones listed, approximately 80% are singletons. The material sequenced was peripheral blood. The receptors come from a man in his sixties with active or convalescent COVID-19.

The chain employs TRBV25-1 and TRBJ2-5, with D maybe TRBD2 (6 bases). V lost 4 bases to trimming and J lost 3 bases, with 18 bases between them. The CDR3 loop spans 16 amino acids. Germline loops: CDR1 MGHDK, CDR2 SYGVNS. CDR3 loop: CASSGSSPGLKETQYF. The CDR3 DNA is TGTGCCAGCAGTGGCTCCTCTCCGGGACTTAAAGAGACCCAGTACTTC. Full variable domain (rest looked up from reference TRBV25-1 and TRBJ2-5): EADIYQTPRYLVIGTGKKITLECSQTMGHDKMYWYQQDPGMELHLIHYSYGVNSTEKGDLSSESTVSRIRTEHFPLTLESARPSHTSQYLCASSGSSPGLKETQYFGPGTRLLVL.

The chain uses TRBV18 and TRBJ2-6; TRBD1 matches at 7 bases. Unmatched junction bases numbered 2, after V lost 4 bases and J lost 2 bases. There are 15 residues in the CDR3. Germline V gives CDR1 KGHSH, CDR2 LQKENI. CDR3 sequence (DNA): TGTGCCAGCTCACTTGACAGGGCTGGGGCCAACGTCCTGACTTTC. This codes for CASSLDRAGANVLTF.

The count of this clone is one. This chain links TRBV5-5 with TRBJ2-7, with 8 positions matching TRBD2. V lost 0 bases, J lost 1 base, and 3 bases stayed unmatched. This CDR3 contains 15 residues. Per germline, CDR1 SGHKS and CDR2 YYEKEE (reference sequence). The CDR3 DNA follows: TGTGCCAGCAGCTTGGCGGGACTAGTTTCCTACGAGCAGTACTTC. Residues: CASSLAGLVSYEQYF.

This chain uses TRBV18 with TRBJ2-3; no definite D call. Looked up from germline, CDR1 is KGHSH and CDR2 is LQKENI. Deletions cut 3 bases from V and 4 bases from J, with 8 bases between. This CDR3 is 13 amino acids long. CDR3 DNA sequence: TGTGCCAGCTCACCCCTAAGCGCAGATACGCAGTATTTT. It codes for CASSPLSADTQYF.

V is TRBV27 and J is TRBJ2-5; no reliable D call. V lost 6 bases and J 4 bases, leaving 15 bases between the germline ends. The CDR3 runs 14 residues. CDR1 is MNHEY, CDR2 SMNVEV, per germline (reference sequence). The CDR3 DNA sequence: TGTGCCAGCAGCCCGCGGTCGGCGCGAGAGACCCAGTACTTC. Protein sequence: CASSPRSARETQYF.

The chain links TRBV30 to TRBJ2-6; D gene uncertain. This CDR3 contains 13 residues. V was shortened by 4 bases and J by 0 bases, with 4 bases between the two germline ends. The germline V gene encodes CDR1 GTSNPN and CDR2 SVGIG (reference sequence). The CDR3 sequence is CAWTISGANVLTF. Written as DNA, the CDR3 is TGTGCCTGGACTATCTCTGGGGCCAACGTCCTGACTTTC.

There are a few counts of this clone. The rearrangement joins TRBV19 to TRBJ1-4, with 8 bases fitting TRBD1. V was pared by 3 bases and J by 8 bases, with 8 bases of the junction left unmatched. The V gene's germline CDR1 is LNHDA and CDR2 SQIVND (reference sequence). CDR3 length: 15 amino acids. CDR3 DNA: TGTGCCAGTAGTATCCGGGGACAGGAGGGGGAAAAACTGTTTTTT. Protein sequence: CASSIRGQEGEKLFF.

This clone was seen a handful of times. V is TRBV7-2 and J is TRBJ1-2; D ambiguous. Germline-derived CDR1 and CDR2 are SGHTA and FQGNSA. The CDR3 length is 14 residues. The V gene lost 1 base and the J gene lost 4 bases, with 10 bases spanning the gap. The CDR3 region has the DNA TGTGCCAGCAGCTTAGAGAGCCCGGTCTATGGCTACACCTTC. Protein product: CASSLESPVYGYTF.

This clone has ten or more counts. The gene calls are TRBV5-1 and TRBJ2-7, with no clear D. This CDR3 spans 14 amino acids. Germline V gives CDR1 SGHRS, CDR2 YFSETQ. Trimming removed 0 bases from V and 5 bases from J, with 12 bases in between. CDR3 protein: CASSLGFSSDEQYF. CDR3 in DNA: TGCGCCAGCAGCTTGGGGTTTAGCAGCGACGAGCAGTACTTC.

The rearrangement links TRBV27 to TRBJ1-1; possibly TRBD1 for D (5 bases). Per germline, CDR1 MNHEY and CDR2 SMNVEV (reference sequence). This CDR3 region has 14 residues. V was shortened by 10 bases and J by 2 bases, with 17 bases between the two germline ends. The CDR3 DNA reads TGTGCCACCGCTTTTAGGGGTTTCAACACTGAAGCTTTCTTT. Translating gives CATAFRGFNTEAFF.